This section outlines one TCR beta chain sequence together with its context. This sample is drawn from a study of immune heterogeneity within non-small cell lung tumors. Germline V gives CDR1 MDHEN, CDR2 SYDVKM. This CDR3 is built from 12 residues. V was cut by 2 bases and J by 2 bases, with 1 base left in between. Genomic DNA extracted from bulk tumor tissue served as template. A total of about 540 ng was used per sample. Several biopsies were spaced far apart within each primary tumor and obtained as surgery took place. Enrolled individuals presented with untreated, newly diagnosed non-small cell lung cancer and received curative surgery. Amplification of TCR beta CDR3 was performed by multiplex PCR with 32 V and 13 J primers. MiXCR, run by TCRdb on the multiplex PCR reads, gives a single entry per CDR3 protein. The sample yields fewer than 15,000 distinct CDR3 sequences, approximately 20% seen once.

Sequencing was performed on lung tumor tissue. The V and J genes are TRBV28 and TRBJ2-1; D gene unclear. The clonotype originates from a man between 60 and 75 years old with non-small cell lung cancer. The CDR3, as DNA: TGTGCCAGCAGTTTAGCCTACAATGAGCAGTTCTTC. Amino acids: CASSLAYNEQFF.